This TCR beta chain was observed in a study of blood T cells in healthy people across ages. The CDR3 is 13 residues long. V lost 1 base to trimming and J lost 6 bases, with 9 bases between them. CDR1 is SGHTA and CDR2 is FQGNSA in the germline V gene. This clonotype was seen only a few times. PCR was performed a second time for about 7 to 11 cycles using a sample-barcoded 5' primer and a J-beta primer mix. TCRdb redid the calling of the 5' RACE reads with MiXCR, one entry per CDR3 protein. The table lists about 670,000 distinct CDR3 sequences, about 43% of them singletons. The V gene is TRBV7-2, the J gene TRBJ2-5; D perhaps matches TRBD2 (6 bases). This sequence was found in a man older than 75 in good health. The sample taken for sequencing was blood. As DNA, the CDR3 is TGTGCCAGCAGCTTAGACGGGGGAAAGACCCAGTACTTC. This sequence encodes CASSLDGGKTQYF. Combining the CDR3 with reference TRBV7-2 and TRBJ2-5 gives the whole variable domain GAGVSQSPSNKVTEKGKDVELRCDPISGHTALYWYRQSLGQGLEFLIYFQGNSAPDKSGLPSDRFSAERTGGSVSTLTIQRTQQEDSAVYLCASSLDGGKTQYFGPGTRLLVL.